Below, 18 T cell receptor beta chains from the same sample are listed, as sequenced in a study of T and B cells in COVID-19 patients (dated by TCRdb to the early 2020s). Instrument on record: Illumina MiSeq. Multiplex PCR with BIOMED2 TRB-A/B primer pools was used to amplify TRB rearrangements. TCRdb passed the public sequencing reads through fastp at Q25 and MiXCR, retaining productive beta sequences. Every CDR3 protein is listed once, alongside the most common genes and DNA of its rows. For this sample the table gives more than 10,000 distinct CDR3 sequences, of which approximately 35% were detected only once. Clones ranked in the top ten supply 15% to 20% of the sample. Genomic DNA extracted from blood, in amounts of 250-500 ng, served as the starting material for amplifying TRB repertoires. Material: blood. All receptors derive from a human donor with active COVID-19.

The V call is TRBV20-1, the J call TRBJ2-1; perhaps TRBD2 as D (6 bases). This CDR3 comprises 16 residues. The V and J ends lost 0 bases and 2 bases respectively, with 14 bases between them. Per the germline V gene, CDR1 is DFQATT and CDR2 is SNEGSKA (reference sequence). In nucleotides, the CDR3 is TGCAGTGCTAGAGATGGAGGGGCAGGGCCCTACAATGAGCAGTTCTTC. This sequence encodes CSARDGGAGPYNEQFF.

A few counts support this clonotype. The chain joins TRBV7-2 to TRBJ2-3, with D perhaps matching TRBD1 (5 bases). The CDR3 runs 16 residues. V was shortened by 1 base and J by 6 bases, with 17 bases between the two germline ends. CDR1 and CDR2 from the germline V gene are SGHTA and FQGNSA. The CDR3 spells CASSLVERQIKDTQYF. The CDR3 bases are TGTGCCAGCAGCTTAGTAGAGCGACAGATAAAGGATACGCAGTATTTT.

This clonotype showed up just a few times. The chain has TRBV5-1 and TRBJ2-1, with 7 bases matching TRBD2. Germline V lookup: CDR1 SGHRS, CDR2 YFSETQ. The J segment lost 4 bases and the V segment lost 6 bases, leaving 7 bases of the junction unmatched. The CDR3 spans 14 residues. The CDR3 is CASNQGGGYNEQFF. The CDR3 coding sequence is TGCGCCAGCAACCAGGGCGGGGGATACAATGAGCAGTTCTTC.

V gene TRBV29-1 combines with J gene TRBJ2-1; 9 bases are a match to TRBD1. Germline-derived CDR1 and CDR2 are SQVTM and ANQGSEA. The V segment lost 6 bases and the J segment 4 bases; nucleotides outside the gene matches: 7. CDR3 length equals 14 residues. CDR3 region: CSVSTGGKYNEQFF. In DNA, the CDR3 is TGCAGCGTGTCGACAGGGGGGAAGTACAATGAGCAGTTCTTC.

This chain links TRBV18 with TRBJ1-1; a weak D match, TRBD1 (6 bases). Germline V CDR1 and CDR2: KGHSH, LQKENI. The CDR3 is made up of 15 amino acids. The V gene lost 4 bases and the J gene lost 5 bases, with 17 bases spanning the gap. This CDR3 is CASSLRQVSGTEAFF. The CDR3 nucleotides are TGTGCCAGCTCACTAAGACAGGTTTCTGGGACTGAAGCTTTCTTT.

The rearrangement uses TRBV7-2 and TRBJ1-1; no definite D call. The germline V gene has CDR1 SGHTA and CDR2 FQGNSA. The CDR3 contains 13 residues. Trimming shortened V by 5 bases and J by 5 bases, and 12 bases separated the two germline ends. The CDR3 region has the DNA TGTGCCAGCAGCCCCATTAGGGAGACTGAAGCTTTCTTT. It is translated as CASSPIRETEAFF.

V is TRBV6-5 and J is TRBJ1-2; no reliable D call. From germline, CDR1 is MNHEY and CDR2 SVGAGI. The CDR3 extends over 14 amino acids. The V end was cut by 10 bases, the J end by 4 bases, with 19 bases between. This CDR3 is CAISAITDFYGYTF. As DNA, the CDR3 is TGTGCCATCAGCGCTATTACGGACTTCTATGGCTACACCTTC.

This clonotype was seen just once. A read error may produce the germline difference seen at one junction end. The chain uses TRBV5-6 and TRBJ2-4; D is possibly TRBD1 (6 bases). This CDR3 is built from 15 residues. Germline CDR1 reads SGHDT; CDR2 reads YYEEEE. In DNA, the CDR3 is TGCGCCAGCAGCCAGGACAGACTAGCCAAAAACATTCAGTACTTC. It encodes CASSQDRLAKNIQYF.

V and J are TRBV5-4 and TRBJ1-3; no reliable D call. Looked up from germline, CDR1 is SGHNT and CDR2 is YYREEE (reference sequence). CDR3 length equals 12 residues. V lost 4 bases and J lost 4, with 6 bases in between. Here the CDR3 reads CASSGFGNTIYF. CDR3 nucleotide sequence: TGTGCCAGCAGCGGTTTCGGAAACACCATATATTTT.

A few counts support this clonotype. The chain couples TRBV5-1 to TRBJ2-3; 12 bases map to TRBD1. The CDR3 spans 14 residues. V gave up 4 bases and J gave up 4 bases; unmatched junction bases: 1. CDR1 and CDR2 (germline): SGHRS, YFSETQ. The CDR3 region is CASSGTGGADTQYF. In DNA, the CDR3 is TGCGCCAGCAGCGGGACAGGGGGCGCAGATACGCAGTATTTT.

J is TRBJ2-3 and V is TRBV7-6; TRBD2 is a possible D gene (6 bases). V was clipped by 5 bases and J by 2 bases, with 17 bases between them. Germline V lookup: CDR1 SGHVS, CDR2 FNYEAQ. This CDR3 is 16 amino acids long. The CDR3 sequence: CASSHLTRGDTDTQYF. The CDR3 nucleotides are TGTGCCAGCAGCCATTTGACTAGAGGGGACACAGATACGCAGTATTTT.

In this sample, this clonotype is medium-sized. The rearrangement links TRBV19 to TRBJ2-7; D is ambiguous. Germline CDR1 LNHDA, CDR2 SQIVND (reference sequence). The CDR3 runs 12 residues. Trimming took 3 bases from V and 5 from J, leaving 8 bases between them. The CDR3 loop reads CASSMIGDEQYF. The CDR3 region has the DNA TGTGCCAGTAGTATGATTGGGGACGAGCAGTACTTC.

The genes are TRBV18 and TRBJ2-7, with 7 bases identical to TRBD1. This CDR3 region has 14 residues. The V and J ends lost 2 bases and 3 bases, in that order; junction bases with no gene match: 4. CDR1 and CDR2 from the germline V gene are KGHSH and LQKENI. This CDR3 reads CASSPTTGDYEQYF. The DNA for the CDR3 is TGTGCCAGCTCACCAACAACAGGGGACTACGAGCAGTACTTC.

This clonotype has a single count. This chain links TRBV10-1 with TRBJ1-2; possibly TRBD1 for D (5 bases). The V and J ends lost 7 bases and 0 bases respectively, with 18 bases between them. The germline CDR1 and CDR2 sequences are WNHNN and SYGVQD (reference sequence). The CDR3 runs to 16 residues. CDR3 bases: TGCGCCAGCATCGAGGACATTTCAAGAGCTAACTATGGCTACACCTTC. Protein sequence: CASIEDISRANYGYTF.

This clonotype is deemed medium-sized. The V and J genes are TRBV15 and TRBJ2-3; D gene unclear. The CDR3 has 14 amino acids. From germline, CDR1 is LNHNV and CDR2 YYDKDF (reference sequence). Trimming stripped 0 bases from V and 3 bases from J, with 7 bases between. The CDR3 bases are TGTGCCACCAGCAGAGATCGAGCTACAGATACGCAGTATTTT. As protein: CATSRDRATDTQYF.

This clonotype was observed a handful of times. The rearrangement joins TRBV12-3 or TRBV12-4 to TRBJ2-5; D unclear. Trimming removed 5 bases from V and 0 bases from J, with 10 bases in between. The CDR3 runs 14 residues. The CDR3 DNA sequence: TGTGCCAGCAGTCTAGGCAGGTACCAAGAGACCCAGTACTTC. Residues: CASSLGRYQETQYF.

A remark on this clonotype: One base away lies a much larger clone, so this may be a sequencing read error. The gene calls are TRBV12-3 or TRBV12-4 and TRBJ2-7, with 7 bases matching TRBD1. Unmatched junction bases numbered 12, after V lost 9 bases and J lost 4 bases. CDR3 length equals 14 residues. The DNA of the CDR3 is TGTGCCAGAAGTCTATCCCCGACAGGGTACGAGCAGTACTTC. It yields the protein CARSLSPTGYEQYF.

In this sample, this clonotype turned up a few times. The V gene is TRBV7-2, the J gene TRBJ2-3, with 9 positions matching TRBD2. CDR3 length: 17 residues. Germline-derived CDR1 and CDR2 are SGHTA and FQGNSA. Trimming cost V 0 bases and J 0 bases; bases outside gene matches: 4. The CDR3 bases are TGTGCCAGCAGCTTAGCCCTAGCGGGGACGAGCACAGATACGCAGTATTTT. Translation: CASSLALAGTSTDTQYF.